This TCR beta chain was obtained from a study of T-cell memory formation after mild COVID-19. Study observations and caveats: Mainly CM and EM harbored the contracting CD4+ clones; mainly EMRA harbored the CD8+ ones. Second-wave clones reaching peak frequency on day 37 lacked confirmed SARS-CoV-2 specificity.

CDR1 and CDR2 (germline): SGHAT, FQDESV (reference sequence). The CDR3 spans 14 residues. A word on this clonotype: Its antigen is undetermined. Its ends do not fully match the called genes, so a read error is possible.

With constant-segment primers, 5'RACE yielded cDNA libraries of TCR alpha and TCR beta that carried sample barcodes and UMIs. TCRdb redid the calling of the 5' RACE reads with MiXCR, one entry per CDR3 protein. The table records 530,000 or so distinct CDR3 sequences, 15% to 20% of them present only once. This clonotype was obtained from an adult woman who had mild COVID-19 (a few samples of this study predate the infection). Cell type and time point are not known. Sequencing used PBMCs or a T cell subset sorted from them (not recorded which). The rearrangement links TRBV11-1 to TRBJ2-1; 9 bases align to TRBD2. The CDR3 sequence: CASCFSGGPYEQFF. The DNA of the CDR3 is TGTGCCAGCTGCTTCAGCGGGGGGCCCTATGAGCAGTTCTTC. The complete variable domain, with remaining parts taken from reference TRBV11-1 and TRBJ2-1, reads EAEVAQSPRYKITEKSQAVAFWCDPISGHATLYWYRQILGQGPELLVQFQDESVVDDSQLPKDRFSAERLKGVDSTLKIQPAELGDSAMYLCASCFSGGPYEQFFGPGTRLTVL.